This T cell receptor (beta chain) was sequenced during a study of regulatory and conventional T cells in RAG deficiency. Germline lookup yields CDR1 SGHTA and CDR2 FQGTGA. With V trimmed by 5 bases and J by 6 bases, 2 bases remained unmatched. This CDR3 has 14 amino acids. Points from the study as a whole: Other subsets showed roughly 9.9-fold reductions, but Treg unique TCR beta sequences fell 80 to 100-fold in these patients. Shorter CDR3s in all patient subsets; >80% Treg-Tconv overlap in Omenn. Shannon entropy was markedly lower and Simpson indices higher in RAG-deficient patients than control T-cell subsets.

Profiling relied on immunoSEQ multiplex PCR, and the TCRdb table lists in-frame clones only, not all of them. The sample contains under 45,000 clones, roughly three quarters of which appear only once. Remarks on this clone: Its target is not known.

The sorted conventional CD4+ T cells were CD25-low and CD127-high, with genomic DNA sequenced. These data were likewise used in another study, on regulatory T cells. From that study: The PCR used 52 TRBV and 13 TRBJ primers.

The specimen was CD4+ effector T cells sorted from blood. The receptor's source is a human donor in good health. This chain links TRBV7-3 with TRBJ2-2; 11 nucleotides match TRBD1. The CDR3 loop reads CASSRGQGAGELFF. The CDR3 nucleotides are TGTGCCAGCAGCCGGGGACAGGGGGCCGGGGAGCTGTTTTTT.